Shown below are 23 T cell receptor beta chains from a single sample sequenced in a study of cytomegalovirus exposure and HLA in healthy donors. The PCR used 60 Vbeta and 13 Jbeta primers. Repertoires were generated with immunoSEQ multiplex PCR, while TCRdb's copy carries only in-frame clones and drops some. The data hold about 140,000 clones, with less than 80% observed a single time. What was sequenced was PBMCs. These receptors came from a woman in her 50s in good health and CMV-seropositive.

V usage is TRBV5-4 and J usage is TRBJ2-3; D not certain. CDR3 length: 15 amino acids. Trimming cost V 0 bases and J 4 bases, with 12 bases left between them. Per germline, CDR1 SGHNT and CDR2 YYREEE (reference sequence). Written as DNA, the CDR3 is TGTGCCAGCAGCTTGGGGGCCGGCCTTGCAGATACGCAGTATTTT. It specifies CASSLGAGLADTQYF.

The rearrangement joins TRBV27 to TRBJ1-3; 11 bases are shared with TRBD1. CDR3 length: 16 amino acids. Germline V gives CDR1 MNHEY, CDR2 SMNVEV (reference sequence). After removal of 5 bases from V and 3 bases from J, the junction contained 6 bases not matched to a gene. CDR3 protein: CASSSMDRGLGNTIYF. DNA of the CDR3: TGTGCCAGCAGTAGTATGGACAGGGGGCTTGGAAACACCATATATTTT.

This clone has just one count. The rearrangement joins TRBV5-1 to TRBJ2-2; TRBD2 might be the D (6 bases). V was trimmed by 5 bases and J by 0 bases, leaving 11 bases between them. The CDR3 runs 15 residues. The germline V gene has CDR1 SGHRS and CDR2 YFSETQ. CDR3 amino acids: CASSLGTPNTGELFF. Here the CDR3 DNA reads TGCGCCAGCAGTTTAGGGACTCCGAACACCGGGGAGCTGTTTTTT.

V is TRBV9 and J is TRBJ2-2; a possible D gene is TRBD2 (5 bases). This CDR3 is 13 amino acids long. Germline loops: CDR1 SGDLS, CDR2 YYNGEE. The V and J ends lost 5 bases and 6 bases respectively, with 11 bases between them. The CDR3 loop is CASREEWAGELFF. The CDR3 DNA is TGTGCCAGCAGGGAGGAATGGGCCGGGGAGCTGTTTTTT. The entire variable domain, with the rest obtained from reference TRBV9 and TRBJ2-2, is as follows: DSGVTQTPKHLITATGQRVTLRCSPRSGDLSVYWYQQSLDQGLQFLIQYYNGEERAKGNILERFSAQQFPDLHSELNLSSLELGDSALYFCASREEWAGELFFGEGSRLTVL.

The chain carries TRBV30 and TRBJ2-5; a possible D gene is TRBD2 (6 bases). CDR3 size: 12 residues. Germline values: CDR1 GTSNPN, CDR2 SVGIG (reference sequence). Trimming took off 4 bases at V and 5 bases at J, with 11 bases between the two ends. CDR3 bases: TGTGCCTGGATTCCCCGGGGGGAGACCCAGTACTTC. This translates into CAWIPRGETQYF. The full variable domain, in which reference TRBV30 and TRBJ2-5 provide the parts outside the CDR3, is SQTIHQWPATLVQPVGSPLSLECTVEGTSNPNLYWYRQAAGRGLQLLFYSVGIGQISSEVPQNLSASRPQDRQFILSSKKLLLSDSGFYLCAWIPRGETQYFGPGTRLLVL.

The CDR3 DNA is TGTGCCAGCAGTCAATTGACAGGGGTTGGCACTGAAGCTTTCTTT. As protein: CASSQLTGVGTEAFF. The chain uses TRBV27 and TRBJ1-1; 8 bases match TRBD1. The CDR3 is made up of 15 amino acids. J gave up 4 bases and V 5 bases, and 9 bases lay outside the gene matches. The germline gives CDR1 MNHEY, CDR2 SMNVEV (reference sequence).

The CDR3 here is CALARGNTGELFF. In DNA form, the CDR3 reads TGTGCCCTCGCAAGAGGGAACACCGGGGAGCTGTTTTTT. The V gene is TRBV6-1, the J gene TRBJ2-2; no clear D gene. V lost 11 bases and J lost 1, with 11 bases in between. The CDR3 consists of 13 residues. Germline loops: CDR1 MNHNS, CDR2 SASEGT.

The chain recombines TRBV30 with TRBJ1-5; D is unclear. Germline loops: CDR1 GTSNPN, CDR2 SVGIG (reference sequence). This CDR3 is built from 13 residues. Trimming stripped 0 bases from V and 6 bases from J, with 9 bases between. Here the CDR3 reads CAWSVGVAQPQHF. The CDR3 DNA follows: TGTGCCTGGAGTGTCGGGGTGGCTCAGCCCCAGCATTTT. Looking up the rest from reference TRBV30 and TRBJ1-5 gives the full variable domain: SQTIHQWPATLVQPVGSPLSLECTVEGTSNPNLYWYRQAAGRGLQLLFYSVGIGQISSEVPQNLSASRPQDRQFILSSKKLLLSDSGFYLCAWSVGVAQPQHFGDGTRLSIL.

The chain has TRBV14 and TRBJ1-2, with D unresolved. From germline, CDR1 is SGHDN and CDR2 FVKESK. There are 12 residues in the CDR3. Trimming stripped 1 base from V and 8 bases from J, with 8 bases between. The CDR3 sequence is CASSQVSGGYTF. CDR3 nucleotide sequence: TGTGCCAGCAGCCAAGTATCAGGAGGCTACACCTTC.

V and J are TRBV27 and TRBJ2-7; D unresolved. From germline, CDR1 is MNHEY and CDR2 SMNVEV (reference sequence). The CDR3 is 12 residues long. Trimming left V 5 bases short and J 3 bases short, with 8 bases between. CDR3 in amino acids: CASSPLGYEQYF. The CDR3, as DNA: TGTGCCAGCAGTCCTCTAGGCTACGAGCAGTACTTC.

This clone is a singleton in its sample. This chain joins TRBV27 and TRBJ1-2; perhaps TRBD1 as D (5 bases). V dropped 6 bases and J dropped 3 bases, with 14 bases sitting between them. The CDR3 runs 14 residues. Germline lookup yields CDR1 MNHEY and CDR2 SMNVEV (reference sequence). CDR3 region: CASSTSGGDYGYTF. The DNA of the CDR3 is TGTGCCAGCAGCACGTCGGGGGGGGACTATGGCTACACCTTC.

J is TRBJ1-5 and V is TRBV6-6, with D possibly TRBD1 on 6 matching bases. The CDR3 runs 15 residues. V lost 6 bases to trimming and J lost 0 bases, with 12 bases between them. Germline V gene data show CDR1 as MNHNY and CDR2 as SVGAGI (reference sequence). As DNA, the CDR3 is TGTGCCAGCAGGCGAGGGGGGGCTAGCAATCAGCCCCAGCATTTT. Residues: CASRRGGASNQPQHF.

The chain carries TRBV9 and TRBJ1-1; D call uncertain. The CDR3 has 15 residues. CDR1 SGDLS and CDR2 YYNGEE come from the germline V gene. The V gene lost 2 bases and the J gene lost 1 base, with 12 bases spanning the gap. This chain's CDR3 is CASSVDIQSNTEAFF. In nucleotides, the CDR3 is TGTGCCAGCAGCGTTGATATACAGTCGAACACTGAAGCTTTCTTT.

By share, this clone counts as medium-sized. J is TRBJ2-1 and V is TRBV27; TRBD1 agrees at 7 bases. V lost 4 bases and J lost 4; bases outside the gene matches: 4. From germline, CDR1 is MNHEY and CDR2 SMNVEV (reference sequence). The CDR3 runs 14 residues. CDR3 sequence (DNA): TGTGCCAGCAGTTCCACGGGACAGTACAATGAGCAGTTCTTC. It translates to CASSSTGQYNEQFF.

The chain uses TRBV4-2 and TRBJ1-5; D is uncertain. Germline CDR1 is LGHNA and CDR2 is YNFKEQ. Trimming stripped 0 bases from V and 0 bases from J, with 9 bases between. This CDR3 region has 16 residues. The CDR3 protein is CASSQEGGHSNQPQHF. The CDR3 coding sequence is TGTGCCAGCAGCCAAGAAGGAGGTCATAGCAATCAGCCCCAGCATTTT.

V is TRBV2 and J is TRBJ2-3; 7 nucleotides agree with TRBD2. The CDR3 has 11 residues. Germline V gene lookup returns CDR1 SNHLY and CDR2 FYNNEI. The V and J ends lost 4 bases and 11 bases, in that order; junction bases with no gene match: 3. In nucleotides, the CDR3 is TGTGCCAGCAGTGGATCTAGCGGGCAGTATTTT. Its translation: CASSGSSGQYF.

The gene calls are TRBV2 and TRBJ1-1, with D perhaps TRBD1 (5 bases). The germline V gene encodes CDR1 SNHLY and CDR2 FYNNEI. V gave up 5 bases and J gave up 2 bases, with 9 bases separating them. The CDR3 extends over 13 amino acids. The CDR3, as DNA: TGTGCCAGCAGTCCCGACAGCAACACTGAAGCTTTCTTT. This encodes CASSPDSNTEAFF.

This CDR3 is CASSSLAGGDEQYF. The CDR3 nucleotides read TGCGCCAGCAGCTCACTAGCGGGAGGGGACGAGCAGTACTTC. The chain joins TRBV5-1 to TRBJ2-7, with 13 bases matching TRBD2. This CDR3 region has 14 residues. With 3 bases clipped from V and 5 bases from J, the junction kept 2 bases outside the gene matches. Germline CDR1 SGHRS, CDR2 YFSETQ.

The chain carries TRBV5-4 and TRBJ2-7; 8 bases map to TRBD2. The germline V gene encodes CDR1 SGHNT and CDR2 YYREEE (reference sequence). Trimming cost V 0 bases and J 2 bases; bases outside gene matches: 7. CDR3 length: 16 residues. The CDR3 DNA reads TGTGCCAGCAGCTTGGGCGGGCGGGGGGCAACCTACGAGCAGTACTTC. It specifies CASSLGGRGATYEQYF.

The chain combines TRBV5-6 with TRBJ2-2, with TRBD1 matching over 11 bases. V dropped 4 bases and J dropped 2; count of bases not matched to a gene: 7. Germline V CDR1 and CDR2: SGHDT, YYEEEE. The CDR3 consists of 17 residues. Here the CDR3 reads CASSQTGTGGNTGELFF. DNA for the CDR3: TGTGCCAGCAGCCAAACGGGGACAGGGGGTAACACCGGGGAGCTGTTTTTT.

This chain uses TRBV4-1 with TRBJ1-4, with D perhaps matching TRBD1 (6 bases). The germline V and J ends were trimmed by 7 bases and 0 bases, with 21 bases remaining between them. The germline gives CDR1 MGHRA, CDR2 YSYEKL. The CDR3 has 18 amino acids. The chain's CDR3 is CASTSGQLGLATNEKLFF. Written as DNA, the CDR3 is TGCGCCAGCACCTCGGGACAATTAGGTCTTGCAACTAATGAAAAACTGTTTTTT.

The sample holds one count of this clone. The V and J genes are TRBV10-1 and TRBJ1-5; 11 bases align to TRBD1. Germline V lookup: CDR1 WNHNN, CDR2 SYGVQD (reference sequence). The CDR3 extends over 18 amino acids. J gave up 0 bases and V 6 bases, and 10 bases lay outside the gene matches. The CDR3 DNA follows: TGCGCCAGCAGAATACCGGGACAGGGGGGGAATAGCAATCAGCCCCAGCATTTT. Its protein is CASRIPGQGGNSNQPQHF.

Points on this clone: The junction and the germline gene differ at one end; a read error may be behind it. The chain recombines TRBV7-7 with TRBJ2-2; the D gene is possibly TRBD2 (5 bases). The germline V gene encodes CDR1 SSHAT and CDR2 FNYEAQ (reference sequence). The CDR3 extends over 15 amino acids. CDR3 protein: CASSPGGRNTGELFF. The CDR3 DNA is TGTGCTAGCAGTCCAGGAGGCAGGAACACCGGGGAGCTGTTTTTT. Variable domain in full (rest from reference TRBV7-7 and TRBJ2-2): GAGVSQSPRYKVTKRGQDVTLRCDPISSHATLYWYQQALGQGPEFLTYFNYEAQPDKSGLPSDRFSAERPEGSISTLTIQRTEQRDSAMYRCASSPGGRNTGELFFGEGSRLTVL.